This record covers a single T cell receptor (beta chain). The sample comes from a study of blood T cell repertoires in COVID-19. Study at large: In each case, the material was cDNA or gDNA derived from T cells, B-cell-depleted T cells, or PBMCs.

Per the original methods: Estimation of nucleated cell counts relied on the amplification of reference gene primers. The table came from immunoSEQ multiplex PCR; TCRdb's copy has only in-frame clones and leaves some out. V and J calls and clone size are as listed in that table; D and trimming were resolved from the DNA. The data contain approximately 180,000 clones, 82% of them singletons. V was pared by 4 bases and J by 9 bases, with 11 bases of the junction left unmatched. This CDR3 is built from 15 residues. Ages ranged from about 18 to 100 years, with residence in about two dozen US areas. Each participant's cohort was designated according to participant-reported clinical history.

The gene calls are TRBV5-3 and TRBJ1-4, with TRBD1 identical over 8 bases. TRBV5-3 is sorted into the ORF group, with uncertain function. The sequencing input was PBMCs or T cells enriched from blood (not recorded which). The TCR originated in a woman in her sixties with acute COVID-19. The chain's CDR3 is CARSPQQGGGQKLFF. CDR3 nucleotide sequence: TGTGCCAGAAGCCCTCAACAGGGGGGGGGTCAAAAACTGTTTTTT.